The sample holds many counts of the clone carrying this T cell receptor (beta chain). Its matching antigen is unknown. The sample is drawn from a study of breast tumors, draining lymph nodes, adjacent tissues. General observations from the study: Most tumor T cells seemingly derive from lymph node, then expand in tumor. Luminal-like breast cancer showed significantly greater tumor-nontumor repertoire similarity than basal-like breast cancer did. The lymph node origin of tumor T cells was framed as consistent with a hypothesis, not demonstrated. Tumor TCR diversity was below lymph nodes but above nontumor tissue.

MiXCR was run by TCRdb on the multiplex PCR reads, yielding one entry per CDR3 protein. The sample includes 200,000 to 250,000 distinct CDR3 sequences, under 40% of them seen just once. Breast cancer patients provided tissue from their axillary draining lymph nodes. CDR3 length equals 13 residues. Germline lookup yields CDR1 SGHTA and CDR2 FQGTGA. Trimming took 2 bases from V and 7 from J, leaving 11 bases between them. Sequenced material: axillary lymph node tissue. The clonotype originates from a female donor with breast cancer. Some clones in this sample may be carry-over from other donors' samples. V is TRBV7-3 and J is TRBJ1-2, with D uncertain. This CDR3 reads CASSLDSSGGYTF. The CDR3 nucleotides read TGTGCCAGCAGCTTAGATTCCTCGGGTGGCTACACCTTC.